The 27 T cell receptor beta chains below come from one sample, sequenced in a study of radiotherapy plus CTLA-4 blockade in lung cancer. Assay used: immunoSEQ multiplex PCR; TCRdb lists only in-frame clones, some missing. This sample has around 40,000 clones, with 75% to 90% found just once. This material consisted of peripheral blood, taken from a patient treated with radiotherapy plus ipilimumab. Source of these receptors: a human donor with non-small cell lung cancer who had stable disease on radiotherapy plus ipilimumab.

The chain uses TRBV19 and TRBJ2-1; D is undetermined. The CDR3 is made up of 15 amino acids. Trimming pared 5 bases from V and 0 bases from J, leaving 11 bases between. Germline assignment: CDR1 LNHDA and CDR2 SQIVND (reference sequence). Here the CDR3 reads CASSSSVSSYNEQFF. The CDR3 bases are TGTGCCAGTAGTTCAAGCGTCAGCTCCTACAATGAGCAGTTCTTC.

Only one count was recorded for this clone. The CDR3 DNA follows: TGTGCCAGTAGAGCCGGGAGTAGGACTGAAGCTTTCTTT. It specifies CASRAGSRTEAFF. The chain employs TRBV19 and TRBJ1-1; D gene uncertain. V was clipped by 6 bases and J by 5 bases, with 13 bases between them. This CDR3 region has 13 residues. Germline CDR1 LNHDA, CDR2 SQIVND (reference sequence).

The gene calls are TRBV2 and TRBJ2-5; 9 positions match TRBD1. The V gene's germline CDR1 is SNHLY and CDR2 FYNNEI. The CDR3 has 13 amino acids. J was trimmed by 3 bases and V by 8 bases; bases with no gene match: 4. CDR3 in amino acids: CASLRDREETQYF. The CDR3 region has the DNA TGTGCCAGCCTCCGGGACAGGGAAGAGACCCAGTACTTC. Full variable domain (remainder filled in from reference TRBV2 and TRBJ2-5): EPEVTQTPSHQVTQMGQEVILRCVPISNHLYFYWYRQILGQKVEFLVSFYNNEISEKSEIFDDQFSVERPDGSNFTLKIRSTKLEDSAMYFCASLRDREETQYFGPGTRLLVL.

The CDR3 DNA is TGTGCCAGCAGTGAAGCGATCGGTCAGGGGTGGGGATACACCTTC. It encodes CASSEAIGQGWGYTF. The V and J genes are TRBV2 and TRBJ1-2; the D gene is possibly TRBD1 (6 bases). Germline-derived CDR1 and CDR2 are SNHLY and FYNNEI. V was shortened by 0 bases and J by 11 bases, with 19 bases between the two germline ends. The CDR3 sequence is 15 residues long.

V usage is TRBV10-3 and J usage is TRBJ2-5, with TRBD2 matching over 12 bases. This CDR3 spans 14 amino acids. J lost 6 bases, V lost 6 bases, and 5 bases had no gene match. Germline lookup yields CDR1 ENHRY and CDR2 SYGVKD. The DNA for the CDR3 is TGTGCCATCAGCTGGACTAGCGGGATTAAGACCCAGTACTTC. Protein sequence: CAISWTSGIKTQYF.

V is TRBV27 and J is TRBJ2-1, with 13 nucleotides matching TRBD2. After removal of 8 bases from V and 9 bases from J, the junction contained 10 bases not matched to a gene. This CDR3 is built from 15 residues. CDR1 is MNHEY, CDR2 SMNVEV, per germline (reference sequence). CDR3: CASGMGLAGSSEQFF. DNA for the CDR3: TGTGCCAGCGGAATGGGACTAGCGGGATCTAGTGAGCAGTTCTTC.

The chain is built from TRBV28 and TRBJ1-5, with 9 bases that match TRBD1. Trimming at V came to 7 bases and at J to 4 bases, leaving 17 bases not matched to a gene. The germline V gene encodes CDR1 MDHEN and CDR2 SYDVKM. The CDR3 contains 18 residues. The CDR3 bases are TGTGCCAGCACTCGGCGGGGACAGGGTTCCTTCTCGAATCAGCCCCAGCATTTT. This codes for CASTRRGQGSFSNQPQHF.

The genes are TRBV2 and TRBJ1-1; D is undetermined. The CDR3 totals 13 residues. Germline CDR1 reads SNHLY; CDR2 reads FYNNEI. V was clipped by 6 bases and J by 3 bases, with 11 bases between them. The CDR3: CASSNFGDTEAFF. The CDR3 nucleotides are TGTGCCAGCAGCAACTTCGGGGACACTGAAGCTTTCTTT. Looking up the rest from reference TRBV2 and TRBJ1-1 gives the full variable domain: EPEVTQTPSHQVTQMGQEVILRCVPISNHLYFYWYRQILGQKVEFLVSFYNNEISEKSEIFDDQFSVERPDGSNFTLKIRSTKLEDSAMYFCASSNFGDTEAFFGQGTRLTVV.

The CDR3 region is CASSTASQTASSSGNTIYF. The CDR3 DNA follows: TGTGCCAGCAGCACCGCCTCCCAGACGGCTAGCAGCTCTGGAAACACCATATATTTT. The chain is built from TRBV21-1 and TRBJ1-3. TRBV21-1 is an annotated pseudogene. The CDR3 has 19 amino acids.

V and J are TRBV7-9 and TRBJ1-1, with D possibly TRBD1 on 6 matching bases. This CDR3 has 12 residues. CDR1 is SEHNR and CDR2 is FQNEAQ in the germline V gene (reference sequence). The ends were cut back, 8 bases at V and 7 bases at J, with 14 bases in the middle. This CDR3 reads CASGLQGSEAFF. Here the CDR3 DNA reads TGTGCCAGCGGATTACAGGGTAGTGAAGCTTTCTTT. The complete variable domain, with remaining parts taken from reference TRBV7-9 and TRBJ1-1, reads DTGVSQNPRHKITKRGQNVTFRCDPISEHNRLYWYRQTLGQGPEFLTYFQNEAQLEKSRLLSDRFSAERPKGSFSTLEIQRTEQGDSAMYLCASGLQGSEAFFGQGTRLTVV.

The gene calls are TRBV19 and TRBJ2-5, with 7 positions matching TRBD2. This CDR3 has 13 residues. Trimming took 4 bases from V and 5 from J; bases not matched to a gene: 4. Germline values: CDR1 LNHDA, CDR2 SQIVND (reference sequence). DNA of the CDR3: TGTGCCAGTAGTAAAGGACTAGTGGAGACCCAGTACTTC. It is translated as CASSKGLVETQYF.

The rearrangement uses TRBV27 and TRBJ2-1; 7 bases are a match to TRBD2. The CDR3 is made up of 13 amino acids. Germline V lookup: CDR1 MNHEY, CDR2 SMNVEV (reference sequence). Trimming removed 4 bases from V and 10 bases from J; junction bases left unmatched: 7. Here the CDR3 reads CASSSTRAGEQFF. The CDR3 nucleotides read TGTGCCAGCAGTTCGACCCGAGCGGGAGAGCAGTTCTTC.

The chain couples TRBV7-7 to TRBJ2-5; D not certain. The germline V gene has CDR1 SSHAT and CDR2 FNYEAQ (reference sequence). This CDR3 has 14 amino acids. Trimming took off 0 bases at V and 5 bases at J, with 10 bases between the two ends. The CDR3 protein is CASSLAHRVETQYF. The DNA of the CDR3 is TGTGCCAGCAGCTTAGCGCATAGAGTCGAGACCCAGTACTTC.

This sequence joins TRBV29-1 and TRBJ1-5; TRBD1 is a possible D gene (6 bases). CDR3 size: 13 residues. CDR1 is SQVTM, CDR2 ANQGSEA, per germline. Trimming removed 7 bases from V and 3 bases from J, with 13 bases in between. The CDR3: CSASEGDNQPQHF. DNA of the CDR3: TGCAGCGCCTCAGAGGGGGACAATCAGCCCCAGCATTTT. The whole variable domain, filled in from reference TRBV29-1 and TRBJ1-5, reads SAVISQKPSRDICQRGTSLTIQCQVDSQVTMMFWYRQQPGQSLTLIATANQGSEATYESGFVIDKFPISRPNLTFSTLTVSNMSPEDSSIYLCSASEGDNQPQHFGDGTRLSIL.

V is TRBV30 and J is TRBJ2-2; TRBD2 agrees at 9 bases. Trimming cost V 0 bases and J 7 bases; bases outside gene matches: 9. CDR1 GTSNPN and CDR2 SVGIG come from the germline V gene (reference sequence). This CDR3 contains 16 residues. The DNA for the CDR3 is TGTGCCTGGAGTGTACTGGCGGGAGGGCCCGGCGGGGAGCTGTTTTTT. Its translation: CAWSVLAGGPGGELFF.

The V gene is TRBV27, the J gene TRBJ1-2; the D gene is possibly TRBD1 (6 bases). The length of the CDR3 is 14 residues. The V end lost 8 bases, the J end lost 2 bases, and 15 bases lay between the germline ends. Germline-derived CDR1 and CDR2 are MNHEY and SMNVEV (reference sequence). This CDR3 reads CASSMGAQNYGYTF. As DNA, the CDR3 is TGTGCCAGCTCTATGGGGGCGCAGAACTATGGCTACACCTTC.

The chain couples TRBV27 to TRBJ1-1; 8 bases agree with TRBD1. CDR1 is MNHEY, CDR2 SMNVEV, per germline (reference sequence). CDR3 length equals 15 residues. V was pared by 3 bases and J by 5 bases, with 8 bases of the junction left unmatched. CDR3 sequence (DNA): TGTGCCAGCAGTTTTCAGGGGGCGCGAACGACTGAAGCTTTCTTT. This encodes CASSFQGARTTEAFF.

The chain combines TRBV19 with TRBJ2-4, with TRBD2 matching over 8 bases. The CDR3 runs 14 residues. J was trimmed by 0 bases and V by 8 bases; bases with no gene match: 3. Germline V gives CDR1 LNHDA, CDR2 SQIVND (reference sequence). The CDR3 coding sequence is TGTGCCAGTGCTAGCGGGCTAGCCAAAAACATTCAGTACTTC. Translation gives CASASGLAKNIQYF.

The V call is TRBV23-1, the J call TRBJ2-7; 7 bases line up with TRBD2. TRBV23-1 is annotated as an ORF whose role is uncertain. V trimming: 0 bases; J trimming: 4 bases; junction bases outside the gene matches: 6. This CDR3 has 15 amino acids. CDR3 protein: CASSQSSREVYEQYF. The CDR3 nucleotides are TGCGCCAGCAGTCAATCGTCCCGGGAGGTGTACGAGCAGTACTTC.

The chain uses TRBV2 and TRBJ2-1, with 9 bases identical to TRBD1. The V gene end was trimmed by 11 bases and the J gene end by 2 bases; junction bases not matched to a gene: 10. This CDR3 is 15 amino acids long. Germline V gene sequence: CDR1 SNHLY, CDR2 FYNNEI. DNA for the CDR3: TGTGCCTTCTCCGGGACAGGGTTGACCTACAATGAGCAGTTCTTC. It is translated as CAFSGTGLTYNEQFF.

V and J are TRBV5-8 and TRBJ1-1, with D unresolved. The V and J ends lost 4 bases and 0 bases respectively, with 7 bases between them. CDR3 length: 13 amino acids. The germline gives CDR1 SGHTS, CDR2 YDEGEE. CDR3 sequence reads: CASSLNLNTEAFF. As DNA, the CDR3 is TGTGCCAGCAGCCTTAACTTGAACACTGAAGCTTTCTTT.

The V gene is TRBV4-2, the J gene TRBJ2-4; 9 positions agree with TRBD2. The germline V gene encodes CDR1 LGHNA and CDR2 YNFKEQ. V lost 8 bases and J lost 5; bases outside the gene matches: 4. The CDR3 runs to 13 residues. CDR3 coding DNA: TGTGCCAGCCGAAGGACTAGCGAAAACATTCAGTACTTC. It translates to CASRRTSENIQYF.

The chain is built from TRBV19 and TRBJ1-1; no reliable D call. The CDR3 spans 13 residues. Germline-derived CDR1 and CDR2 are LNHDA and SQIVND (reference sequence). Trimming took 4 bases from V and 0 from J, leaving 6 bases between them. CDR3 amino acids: CASSNILNTEAFF. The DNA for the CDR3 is TGTGCCAGTAGTAATATCTTGAACACTGAAGCTTTCTTT.

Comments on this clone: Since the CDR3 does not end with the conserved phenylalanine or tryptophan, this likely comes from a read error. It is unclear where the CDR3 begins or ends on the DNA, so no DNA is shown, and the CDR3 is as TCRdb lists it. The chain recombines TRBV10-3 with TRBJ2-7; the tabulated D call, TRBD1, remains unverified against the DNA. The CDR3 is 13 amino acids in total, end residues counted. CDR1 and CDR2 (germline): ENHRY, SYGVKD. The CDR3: CAISATGQGKAVI.

CDR3 sequence reads: CASSSGQGHRYGYTF. Here the CDR3 DNA reads TGTGCCAGTAGTTCTGGACAGGGGCACCGCTATGGCTACACCTTC. V gene TRBV19 combines with J gene TRBJ1-2; 9 positions match TRBD1. The CDR3 spans 15 residues. Germline V lookup: CDR1 LNHDA, CDR2 SQIVND (reference sequence). The V gene end was trimmed by 5 bases and the J gene end by 4 bases; junction bases not matched to a gene: 8.

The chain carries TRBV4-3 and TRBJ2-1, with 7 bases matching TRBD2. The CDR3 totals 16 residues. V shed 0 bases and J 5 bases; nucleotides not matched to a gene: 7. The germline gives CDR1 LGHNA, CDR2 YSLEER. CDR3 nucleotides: TGCGCCAGCAGCCAAGATGGGAGGGCCTACCACAATGAGCAGTTCTTC. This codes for CASSQDGRAYHNEQFF.

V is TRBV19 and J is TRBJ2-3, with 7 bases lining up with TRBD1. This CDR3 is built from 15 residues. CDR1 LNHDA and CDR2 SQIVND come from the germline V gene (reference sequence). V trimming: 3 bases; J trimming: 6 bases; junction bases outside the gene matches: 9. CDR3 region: CASSMLGDRGDTQYF. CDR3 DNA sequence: TGTGCCAGTAGTATGTTGGGGGACAGAGGGGATACGCAGTATTTT.